What follows describes a single T cell receptor (beta chain). Its antigen is currently not known. No much larger clone is present one base from it, and per-base qualities are unavailable. This specimen comes from a study of OX40 agonist ivuxolimab in advanced cancers. In the study overall: The costimulatory receptor OX40 (CD134) was targeted by ivuxolimab, a fully human IgG2 agonistic monoclonal antibody. Intravenous ivuxolimab was administered to patients every 2 weeks at six dose levels: 0.01, 0.1, 0.3, 1.5, 3 and 10 mg/kg. Among the roughly 50 dose-escalation patients, around 20 had hepatocellular carcinoma, roughly 15 melanoma, 9 renal cell carcinoma and 9 head and neck cancer. The dose-escalation cohort was about 87% male with a mean age of approximately 60 years, ranging from roughly 20 to 85. Prior anti-PD-1, anti-PD-L1 or anti-CTLA-4 therapy was permitted, and 35% to 40% of dose-escalation patients had received checkpoint inhibitors. The paper describes the monotherapy dose-escalation part (N of about 57 patients) of the phase I trial of ivuxolimab. Partial responses occurred in three dose-escalation patients: two with cutaneous melanoma and one with hepatocellular carcinoma. Peripheral TCRbeta sequencing aimed to test whether ivuxolimab altered TCR sequence diversity and caused clonal T-cell expansion.

Study-wide conclusions, independent of this receptor: Partial responders in the 0.1-3.0 mg/kg groups had among the lowest normalized peripheral clonal expansion, especially among CD8+ T cells. At doses of 0.1 to 3.0 mg/kg, clonal expansion of both CD4+ and CD8+ blood T cells was observed from baseline to week 6. On average, CD8+ T cells showed more expanded clones than CD4+ T cells after ivuxolimab. Which antigens the clonally expanded peripheral T cells were specific for was not determined. Low levels of normalized T-cell clonal expansion were also seen in some patients who did not respond.

The trial excluded patients who had a history of autoimmune disease or who were on systemic immunosuppression. Peripheral blood for TCR sequencing was collected from all dose cohorts at baseline, on cycle 4 day 1, and on cycle 7 day 1. Samples were obtained from an open-label, multicenter, first-in-human phase I dose-escalation trial of ivuxolimab. Adults with locally advanced or metastatic melanoma, renal cell carcinoma, hepatocellular carcinoma or head and neck squamous cell carcinoma were enrolled in the trial. CD4+ and CD8+ T cells were sorted separately from peripheral blood before TCR sequencing. The CDR3 spans 14 residues, from the cysteine through the phenylalanine. Only the CDR3 DNA is retained, 42 bases long and in frame from the first base. For CDR1 and CDR2, the germline V gene lists SGHRS and YFSETQ. Between the V and J ends, shortened by 3 bases and 4 bases respectively, the junction contains 11 bases.

Genomic DNA was extracted from sorted cells for sequencing of the TCRbeta CDR3 region. TCRbeta CDR3 regions were sequenced using the immunoSEQ Assay. TCRdb retrieved this table from immuneACCESS and kept in-frame rearrangements only. Not all clones are present; in checked studies, unresolved V genes account for under half, and no reason is known for the remainder. This sample is represented by 60,000 to 75,000 clones; about four fifths of them were singletons. The ten largest clones take up 7.5% to 9% of the sample. This receptor was obtained from an adult with an advanced solid tumor such as melanoma, head and neck, liver or kidney cancer. Here the chain combines TRBV5-1 and TRBJ2-1, with the D gene not clear enough to name. The material was CD4+ or CD8+ T cells sorted from blood, obtained in a trial of the OX40 agonist ivuxolimab. The nucleotide sequence reads as follows: TGCGCCAGCAGCTCGACTTCTACGTACAATGAGCAGTTCTTC. It translates as CASSSTSTYNEQFF.